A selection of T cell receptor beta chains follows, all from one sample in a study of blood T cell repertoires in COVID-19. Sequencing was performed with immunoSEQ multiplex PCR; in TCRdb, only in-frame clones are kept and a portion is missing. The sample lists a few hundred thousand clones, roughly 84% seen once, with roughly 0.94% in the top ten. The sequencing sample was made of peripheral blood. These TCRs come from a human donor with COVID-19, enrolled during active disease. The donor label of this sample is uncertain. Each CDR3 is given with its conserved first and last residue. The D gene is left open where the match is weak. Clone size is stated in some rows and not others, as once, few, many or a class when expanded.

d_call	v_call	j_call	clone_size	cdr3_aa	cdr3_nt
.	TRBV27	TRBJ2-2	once	CASSLYAGPDTGELFF	TGTGCCAGCAGTTTATACGCTGGGCCCGACACCGGGGAGCTGTTTTTT
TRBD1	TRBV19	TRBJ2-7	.	CASSSQGVWNEQYF	TGTGCCAGTAGTAGCCAGGGGGTTTGGAACGAGCAGTACTTC
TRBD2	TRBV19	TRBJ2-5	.	CASSIAGTSKETQYF	TGTGCCAGTAGTATAGCCGGGACTAGCAAAGAGACCCAGTACTTC
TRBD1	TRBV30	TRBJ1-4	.	CAWLGTASNEKLFF	TGTGCCTGGCTAGGGACAGCTAGCAATGAAAAACTGTTTTTT
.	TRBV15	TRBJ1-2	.	CATSRDLQGWGYTF	TGTGCCACCAGCAGAGATTTACAGGGTTGGGGCTACACCTTC
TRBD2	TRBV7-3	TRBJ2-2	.	CASSPGGEASAGELFF	TGTGCCAGCAGCCCGGGAGGGGAAGCGTCGGCCGGGGAGCTGTTTTTT
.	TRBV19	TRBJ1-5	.	CASSMGGASDQPQHF	TGTGCCAGTAGTATGGGGGGGGCGTCGGATCAGCCCCAGCATTTT
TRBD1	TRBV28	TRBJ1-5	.	CASNPQGWYQPQHF	TGTGCCAGCAACCCACAGGGGTGGTATCAGCCCCAGCATTTT
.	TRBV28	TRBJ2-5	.	CASSSSGTQETQYF	TGTGCCAGCAGTTCATCGGGGACACAAGAGACCCAGTACTTC
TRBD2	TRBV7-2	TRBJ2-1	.	CASSSPGLAGGWSYNEQFF	TGTGCCAGCAGTTCCCCGGGACTAGCGGGAGGTTGGTCCTACAATGAGCAGTTCTTC
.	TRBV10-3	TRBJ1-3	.	CAISESPGNTIYF	TGTGCCATCAGTGAGTCCCCGGGAAACACCATATATTTT
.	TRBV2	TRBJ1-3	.	CASSGVLRGGAGNTIYF	TGTGCCAGCAGTGGGGTTCTTAGGGGAGGGGCCGGAAACACCATATATTTT
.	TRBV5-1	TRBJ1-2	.	CASSIRINYGYTF	TGCGCCAGCAGTATCAGAATTAACTATGGCTACACCTTC
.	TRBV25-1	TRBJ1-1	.	CASSEDRMNTEAFF	TGTGCCAGCAGTGAAGACAGAATGAACACTGAAGCTTTCTTT
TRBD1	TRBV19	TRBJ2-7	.	CASSLPGQATYEQYF	TGTGCCAGTAGTCTTCCGGGACAGGCCACCTACGAGCAGTACTTC
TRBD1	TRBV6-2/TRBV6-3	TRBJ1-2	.	CASSLTGGSTNYGYTF	TGTGCCAGCAGCCTGACAGGGGGGTCGACTAACTATGGCTACACCTTC
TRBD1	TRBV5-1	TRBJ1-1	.	CASSRQGAENTEAFF	TGCGCCAGCAGCAGACAGGGTGCCGAGAACACTGAAGCTTTCTTT
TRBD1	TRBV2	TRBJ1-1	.	CASSNRGQTNTEAFF	TGTGCCAGCAGTAACAGGGGCCAGACGAACACTGAAGCTTTCTTT
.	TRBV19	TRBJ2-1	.	CASGLARSDNEQFF	TGTGCCAGCGGGCTAGCGCGGTCAGACAATGAGCAGTTCTTC
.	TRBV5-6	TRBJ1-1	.	CASSRLDRNTEAFF	TGTGCCAGCAGCCGCCTCGACAGGAACACTGAAGCTTTCTTT
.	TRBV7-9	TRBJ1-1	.	CASSPGRTSNTEAFF	TGTGCCAGCAGCCCCGGGAGGACAAGTAACACTGAAGCTTTCTTT
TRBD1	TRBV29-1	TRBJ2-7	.	CSAAGQGLTEQYF	TGCAGCGCCGCGGGACAGGGGCTGACCGAGCAGTACTTC
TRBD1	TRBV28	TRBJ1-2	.	CASRDRGLRDGYTF	TGTGCCAGCCGAGACAGGGGGCTACGGGATGGCTACACCTTC
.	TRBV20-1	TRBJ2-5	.	CSASRGGETQYF	TGCAGTGCTAGTCGGGGAGGAGAGACCCAGTACTTC
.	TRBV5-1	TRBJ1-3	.	CASSEIGVSSGNTIYF	TGCGCCAGCAGTGAAATAGGGGTTTCCTCTGGAAACACCATATATTTT
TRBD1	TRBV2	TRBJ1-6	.	CASSEDRGLNSPLHF	TGTGCCAGCAGCGAAGACAGGGGCTTGAATTCACCCCTCCACTTT
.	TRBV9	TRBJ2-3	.	CASSPQGRQRTDTQYF	TGTGCCAGCAGCCCTCAAGGGAGGCAGCGCACAGATACGCAGTATTTT